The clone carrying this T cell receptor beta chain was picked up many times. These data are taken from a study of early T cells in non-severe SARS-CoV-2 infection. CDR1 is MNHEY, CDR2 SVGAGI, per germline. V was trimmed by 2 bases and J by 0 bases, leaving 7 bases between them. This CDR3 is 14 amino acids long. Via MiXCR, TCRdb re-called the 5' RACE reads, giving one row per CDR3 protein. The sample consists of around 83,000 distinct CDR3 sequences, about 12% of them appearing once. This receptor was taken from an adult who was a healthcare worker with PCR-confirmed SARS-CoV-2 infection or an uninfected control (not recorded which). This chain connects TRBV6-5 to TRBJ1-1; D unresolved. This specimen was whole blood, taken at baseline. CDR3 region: CASSYGLLNTEAFF. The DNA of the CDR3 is TGTGCCAGCAGTTACGGGCTCTTGAACACTGAAGCTTTCTTT.